This record concerns one T cell receptor (beta chain) sequence. Its target is unknown. This entry is derived from a study of shared clonotypes between healthy human individuals. Across the whole study: Donor composition was two women and a few men, aged 18 to 49. Each donor had three CD4 naive, three CD4 memory, two CD8 naive and one CD8 memory plate. Overall study findings and caveats: Clonotypes not shared had lower generation probabilities than those common to all four donors.

Assay: immunoSEQ multiplex PCR; the TCRdb copy retains only in-frame clones and omits some. The sample has roughly 1,500,000 clones, 97% to 99% seen once; the top ten hold around 0.33%. Negatively enriched CD4+ T cells were divided by CD45RA into naive and memory. The CDR3 loop spans 14 amino acids. The germline V gene encodes CDR1 SGHAT and CDR2 FQNNGV. V lost 0 bases and J lost 4, with 10 bases in between. V gene TRBV11-2 combines with J gene TRBJ2-7, with D hard to call. The receptor comes from a man aged 25-45 years in good health. The sequenced sample was naive CD4+ T cells sorted from blood. Subset of the sample: CD45RA+ positively selected. CDR3 region: CASSLERPAYEQYF. DNA of the CDR3: TGTGCCAGCAGCTTAGAAAGGCCAGCTTACGAGCAGTACTTC.